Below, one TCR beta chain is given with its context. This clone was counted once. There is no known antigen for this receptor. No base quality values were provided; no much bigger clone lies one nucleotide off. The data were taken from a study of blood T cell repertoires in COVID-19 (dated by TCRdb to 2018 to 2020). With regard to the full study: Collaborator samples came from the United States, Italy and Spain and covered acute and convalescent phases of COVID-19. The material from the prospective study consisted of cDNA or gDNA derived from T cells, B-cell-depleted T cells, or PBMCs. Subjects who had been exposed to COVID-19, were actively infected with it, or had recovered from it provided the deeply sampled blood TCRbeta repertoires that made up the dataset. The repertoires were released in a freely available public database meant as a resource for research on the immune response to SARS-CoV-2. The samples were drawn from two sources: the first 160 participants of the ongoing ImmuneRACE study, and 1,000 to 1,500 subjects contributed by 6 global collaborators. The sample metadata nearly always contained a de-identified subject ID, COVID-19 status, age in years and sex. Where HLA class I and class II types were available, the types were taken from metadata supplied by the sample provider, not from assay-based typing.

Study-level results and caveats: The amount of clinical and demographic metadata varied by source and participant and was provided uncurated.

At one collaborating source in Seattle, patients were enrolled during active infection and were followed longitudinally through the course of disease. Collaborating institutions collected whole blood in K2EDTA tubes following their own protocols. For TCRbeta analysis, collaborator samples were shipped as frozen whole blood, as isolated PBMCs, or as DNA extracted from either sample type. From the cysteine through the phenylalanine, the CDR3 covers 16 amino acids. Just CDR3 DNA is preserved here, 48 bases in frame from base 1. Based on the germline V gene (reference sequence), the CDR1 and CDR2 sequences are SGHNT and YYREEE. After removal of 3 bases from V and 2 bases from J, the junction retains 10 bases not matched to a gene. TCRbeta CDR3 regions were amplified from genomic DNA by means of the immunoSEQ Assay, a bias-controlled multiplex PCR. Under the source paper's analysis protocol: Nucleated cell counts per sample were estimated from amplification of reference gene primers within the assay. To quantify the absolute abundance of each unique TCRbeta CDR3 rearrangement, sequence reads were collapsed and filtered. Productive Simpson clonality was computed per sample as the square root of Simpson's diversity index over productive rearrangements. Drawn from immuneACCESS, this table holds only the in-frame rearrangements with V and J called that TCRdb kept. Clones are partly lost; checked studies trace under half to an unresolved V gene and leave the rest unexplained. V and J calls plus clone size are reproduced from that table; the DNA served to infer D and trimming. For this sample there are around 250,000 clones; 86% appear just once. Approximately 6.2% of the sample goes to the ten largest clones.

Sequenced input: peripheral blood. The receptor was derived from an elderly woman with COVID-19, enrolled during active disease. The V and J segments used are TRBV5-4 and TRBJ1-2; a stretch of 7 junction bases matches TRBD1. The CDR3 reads CASSSYTRQGNYGYTF. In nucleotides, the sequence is TGTGCCAGCAGCTCCTATACCCGACAGGGAAACTATGGCTACACCTTC.